Listed below are T cell receptor beta chains from one sample, sequenced in a study of blood T cells in healthy people across ages. MiXCR, applied by TCRdb to the 5' RACE reads, yields one record per CDR3 protein. The sample records about 970,000 distinct CDR3 sequences, about 51% being singletons. The material sequenced was blood. The receptors were sampled from an older woman in good health. Each CDR3 is given with its conserved first and last residue. D genes are given only for firm matches. Clone size is shown for a subset of rows, as once, few, many or a class of expanded clone.

CDR3aa: CASTTYEGLTNEQFF; CDR3nt: TGTGCCAGCACCACCTACGAGGGACTAACGAATGAGCAGTTCTTC; v_gene: TRBV9; abundance: NA; len: 15; d_gene: TRBD2; j_gene: TRBJ2-1
CDR3aa: CASTYPERAEQFF; CDR3nt: TGTGCCAGCACTTACCCAGAGCGGGCAGAGCAGTTCTTC; v_gene: TRBV12-3/TRBV12-4; abundance: few; len: 13; d_gene: NA; j_gene: TRBJ2-1
CDR3aa: CASSLRSVGGYTF; CDR3nt: TGTGCCAGCAGCTTGCGGAGTGTCGGAGGCTACACCTTC; v_gene: TRBV5-6; abundance: few; len: 13; d_gene: NA; j_gene: TRBJ1-2
CDR3aa: CASSLKLAGAYEQYF; CDR3nt: TGTGCCAGCAGCTTAAAACTAGCGGGAGCCTACGAGCAGTACTTC; v_gene: TRBV11-2; abundance: NA; len: 15; d_gene: TRBD2; j_gene: TRBJ2-7
CDR3aa: CASSLRLSPYEQYF; CDR3nt: TGTGCCAGCAGCCTGAGACTGTCCCCTTACGAGCAGTACTTC; v_gene: TRBV14; abundance: few; len: 14; d_gene: NA; j_gene: TRBJ2-7
CDR3aa: CASSYSDRTYEQYF; CDR3nt: TGTGCCAGCAGTTACTCGGATAGGACCTACGAGCAGTACTTC; v_gene: TRBV6-5; abundance: NA; len: 14; d_gene: NA; j_gene: TRBJ2-7
CDR3aa: CSVMDSYNSPLHF; CDR3nt: TGCAGCGTTATGGACAGCTATAATTCACCCCTCCACTTT; v_gene: TRBV29-1; abundance: NA; len: 13; d_gene: NA; j_gene: TRBJ1-6
CDR3aa: CASSLGPAADTQYF; CDR3nt: TGTGCCAGCAGCTTGGGCCCAGCGGCAGATACGCAGTATTTT; v_gene: TRBV7-6; abundance: NA; len: 14; d_gene: NA; j_gene: TRBJ2-3
CDR3aa: CSVEAIDGEQYF; CDR3nt: TGCAGCGTTGAGGCCATCGACGGGGAGCAGTACTTC; v_gene: TRBV29-1; abundance: NA; len: 12; d_gene: NA; j_gene: TRBJ2-7
CDR3aa: CASSIQGVGETQYF; CDR3nt: TGTGCCAGCAGTATACAGGGAGTGGGGGAGACCCAGTACTTC; v_gene: TRBV6-5; abundance: NA; len: 14; d_gene: NA; j_gene: TRBJ2-5
CDR3aa: CASSQLGLGGSTEIPDTQYF; CDR3nt: TGCGCCAGCAGCCAACTTGGTCTGGGGGGGTCGACAGAGATCCCTGATACGCAGTATTTT; v_gene: TRBV4-3; abundance: NA; len: 20; d_gene: TRBD2; j_gene: TRBJ2-3
CDR3aa: CASSLGQSYEQFF; CDR3nt: TGTGCCAGCAGCTTGGGGCAGAGCTACGAGCAGTTCTTC; v_gene: TRBV5-5; abundance: once; len: 13; d_gene: NA; j_gene: TRBJ2-1
CDR3aa: CASSPWSERAAGTDTQYF; CDR3nt: TGTGCCAGCAGTCCCTGGAGCGAGCGGGCCGCTGGGACAGATACGCAGTATTTT; v_gene: TRBV28; abundance: NA; len: 18; d_gene: NA; j_gene: TRBJ2-3
CDR3aa: CASSPGQGVSYTF; CDR3nt: TGTGCCAGCAGCCCTGGACAGGGCGTAAGCTACACCTTC; v_gene: TRBV11-1; abundance: few; len: 13; d_gene: TRBD1; j_gene: TRBJ1-2
CDR3aa: CASSKGQERKNIQYF; CDR3nt: TGTGCCAGCAGCAAAGGTCAGGAGCGCAAAAACATTCAGTACTTC; v_gene: TRBV21-1; abundance: NA; len: 15; d_gene: NA; j_gene: TRBJ2-4
CDR3aa: CASSPFVRDRGRVDGYTF; CDR3nt: TGTGCCAGCAGTCCCTTCGTCCGGGACAGGGGGCGCGTAGACGGCTACACCTTC; v_gene: TRBV28; abundance: NA; len: 18; d_gene: TRBD1; j_gene: TRBJ1-2
CDR3aa: CAISGRLWGRGTTDTQYF; CDR3nt: TGTGCCATCAGTGGACGCCTTTGGGGGCGGGGGACCACAGATACGCAGTATTTT; v_gene: TRBV10-3; abundance: NA; len: 18; d_gene: NA; j_gene: TRBJ2-3
CDR3aa: CASRQVVGHEQYF; CDR3nt: TGTGCCAGCAGACAGGTGGTAGGGCACGAGCAGTACTTC; v_gene: TRBV12-3/TRBV12-4; abundance: NA; len: 13; d_gene: NA; j_gene: TRBJ2-7
CDR3aa: CASSPSSGRFKDTQYF; CDR3nt: TGTGCCAGCAGCCCTTCTAGCGGGAGATTCAAAGATACGCAGTATTTT; v_gene: TRBV11-3; abundance: NA; len: 16; d_gene: TRBD2; j_gene: TRBJ2-3
CDR3aa: CSVEVPSGRRGEQYF; CDR3nt: TGCAGCGTTGAGGTCCCTAGCGGGAGGAGGGGCGAGCAGTACTTC; v_gene: TRBV29-1; abundance: few; len: 15; d_gene: TRBD2; j_gene: TRBJ2-7
CDR3aa: CASSPAFVTDTQYF; CDR3nt: TGTGCCAGCAGCCCGGCCTTCGTGACAGATACGCAGTATTTT; v_gene: TRBV7-2; abundance: once; len: 14; d_gene: NA; j_gene: TRBJ2-3
CDR3aa: CATVGTVLSPLHF; CDR3nt: TGTGCCACCGTCGGGACAGTATTATCACCCCTCCACTTT; v_gene: TRBV24-1; abundance: NA; len: 13; d_gene: TRBD1; j_gene: TRBJ1-6
CDR3aa: CSAKLPSYNEQFF; CDR3nt: TGCAGTGCAAAACTACCCTCCTACAATGAGCAGTTCTTC; v_gene: TRBV20-1; abundance: few; len: 13; d_gene: NA; j_gene: TRBJ2-1
CDR3aa: CASSVGSPTQGEQYF; CDR3nt: TGTGCCAGCAGCGTAGGTAGCCCAACGCAGGGCGAGCAGTACTTC; v_gene: TRBV9; abundance: NA; len: 15; d_gene: NA; j_gene: TRBJ2-7
CDR3aa: CASSQDLVAETQYF; CDR3nt: TGTGCCAGCAGCCAAGATCTCGTGGCGGAGACCCAGTACTTC; v_gene: TRBV3-1; abundance: few; len: 14; d_gene: NA; j_gene: TRBJ2-5
CDR3aa: CASSLSGQTQETQYF; CDR3nt: TGTGCCAGCAGCTTATCCGGACAAACTCAAGAGACCCAGTACTTC; v_gene: TRBV11-2; abundance: NA; len: 15; d_gene: NA; j_gene: TRBJ2-5
CDR3aa: CASIPDRVRTYGYTF; CDR3nt: TGTGCCAGCATCCCGGACAGGGTGAGGACCTATGGCTACACCTTC; v_gene: TRBV6-5; abundance: few; len: 15; d_gene: TRBD1; j_gene: TRBJ1-2
CDR3aa: CASSRSRGTSEKLFF; CDR3nt: TGTGCCAGCAGCCGGTCTAGAGGGACTAGTGAAAAACTGTTTTTT; v_gene: TRBV14; abundance: NA; len: 15; d_gene: NA; j_gene: TRBJ1-4
CDR3aa: CSVEDRTGWADTQYF; CDR3nt: TGCAGCGTTGAAGATCGGACAGGGTGGGCAGATACGCAGTATTTT; v_gene: TRBV29-1; abundance: NA; len: 15; d_gene: TRBD1; j_gene: TRBJ2-3
CDR3aa: CASSGDLDRDYLYEQYF; CDR3nt: TGTGCCAGCAGTGGGGATTTGGACAGGGACTACCTCTACGAGCAGTACTTC; v_gene: TRBV25-1; abundance: few; len: 17; d_gene: NA; j_gene: TRBJ2-7
CDR3aa: CSVARTSYEQYF; CDR3nt: TGCAGCGTTGCCAGGACCTCCTACGAGCAGTACTTC; v_gene: TRBV29-1; abundance: many; len: 12; d_gene: NA; j_gene: TRBJ2-7
CDR3aa: CASSFTPFRGEQYF; CDR3nt: TGTGCCAGCAGCTTCACGCCGTTTCGGGGAGAGCAGTACTTC; v_gene: TRBV5-6; abundance: NA; len: 14; d_gene: NA; j_gene: TRBJ2-5
CDR3aa: CASSYSVLAQETQYF; CDR3nt: TGTGCCAGCAGTTACTCGGTGCTAGCCCAAGAGACCCAGTACTTC; v_gene: TRBV6-5; abundance: NA; len: 15; d_gene: NA; j_gene: TRBJ2-5
CDR3aa: CASRNDNLLTETQYF; CDR3nt: TGCGCCAGCAGGAACGATAACCTACTTACAGAGACCCAGTACTTC; v_gene: TRBV5-1; abundance: NA; len: 15; d_gene: NA; j_gene: TRBJ2-5
CDR3aa: CASSSLAPGDERFF; CDR3nt: TGTGCCAGCAGCTCCCTAGCGCCCGGGGATGAGCGGTTCTTC; v_gene: TRBV9; abundance: NA; len: 14; d_gene: NA; j_gene: TRBJ2-1
CDR3aa: CASSTKGLAGNIQYF; CDR3nt: TGTGCCAGCAGCACCAAAGGACTAGCGGGAAACATTCAGTACTTC; v_gene: TRBV9; abundance: few; len: 15; d_gene: TRBD2; j_gene: TRBJ2-4
CDR3aa: CASSLLGGTGGSEQYF; CDR3nt: TGTGCCAGCAGCTTACTGGGAGGGACAGGAGGCTCCGAGCAGTACTTC; v_gene: TRBV7-9; abundance: NA; len: 16; d_gene: NA; j_gene: TRBJ2-7
CDR3aa: CASSLMYGGGRLHEQYF; CDR3nt: TGTGCCAGCAGTTTGATGTACGGGGGCGGTAGGCTCCACGAGCAGTACTTC; v_gene: TRBV28; abundance: NA; len: 17; d_gene: NA; j_gene: TRBJ2-7
CDR3aa: CSVSRVNNEQFF; CDR3nt: TGCAGTGTCAGCAGGGTCAACAATGAGCAGTTCTTC; v_gene: TRBV20-1; abundance: NA; len: 12; d_gene: NA; j_gene: TRBJ2-1
CDR3aa: CASSSLTGASNQPQHF; CDR3nt: TGTGCCAGCAGCTCGCTGACAGGGGCTAGCAATCAGCCCCAGCATTTT; v_gene: TRBV11-2; abundance: NA; len: 16; d_gene: TRBD1; j_gene: TRBJ1-5
CDR3aa: CASSAYGIVVDGARGYTF; CDR3nt: TGTGCCAGCAGTGCATATGGGATCGTGGTTGACGGGGCACGTGGCTACACCTTC; v_gene: TRBV28; abundance: NA; len: 18; d_gene: NA; j_gene: TRBJ1-2
CDR3aa: CASRSSGSSYNEQFF; CDR3nt: TGTGCCAGCAGGAGTAGCGGGAGCTCCTACAATGAGCAGTTCTTC; v_gene: TRBV27; abundance: few; len: 15; d_gene: TRBD2; j_gene: TRBJ2-1
CDR3aa: CASSLVVGRCDLFSEQYF; CDR3nt: TGTGCCAGCAGCTTAGTCGTTGGCAGGTGTGACTTGTTTTCCGAGCAGTACTTC; v_gene: TRBV7-2; abundance: few; len: 18; d_gene: NA; j_gene: TRBJ2-7
CDR3aa: CASSLVGAREGEQFF; CDR3nt: TGTGCCAGCAGTTTAGTTGGCGCCCGTGAGGGTGAGCAGTTCTTC; v_gene: TRBV12-3/TRBV12-4; abundance: few; len: 15; d_gene: NA; j_gene: TRBJ2-1
CDR3aa: CSGRRGYEQYF; CDR3nt: TGCAGCGGCCGTCGGGGCTACGAGCAGTACTTC; v_gene: TRBV29-1; abundance: few; len: 11; d_gene: NA; j_gene: TRBJ2-7
CDR3aa: CASSQSPITGANVLTF; CDR3nt: TGTGCCAGCAGCCAAAGCCCCATCACTGGGGCCAACGTCCTGACTTTC; v_gene: TRBV3-1; abundance: NA; len: 16; d_gene: NA; j_gene: TRBJ2-6
CDR3aa: CSARSVNTEAFF; CDR3nt: TGCAGTGCTAGAAGCGTAAACACTGAAGCTTTCTTT; v_gene: TRBV20-1; abundance: NA; len: 12; d_gene: NA; j_gene: TRBJ1-1
CDR3aa: CASSLEVGAGITDTQYF; CDR3nt: TGCGCCAGCAGCTTGGAGGTCGGAGCGGGTATCACAGATACGCAGTATTTT; v_gene: TRBV5-1; abundance: once; len: 17; d_gene: NA; j_gene: TRBJ2-3
CDR3aa: CASSPDRGRETQYF; CDR3nt: TGTGCCAGCAGCCCCGACAGGGGTCGCGAGACCCAGTACTTC; v_gene: TRBV12-3/TRBV12-4; abundance: few; len: 14; d_gene: TRBD1; j_gene: TRBJ2-5
CDR3aa: CASSLSEGVLDQPQHF; CDR3nt: TGTGCCAGCAGTTTATCAGAGGGTGTATTGGATCAGCCCCAGCATTTT; v_gene: TRBV28; abundance: many; len: 16; d_gene: NA; j_gene: TRBJ1-5
CDR3aa: CASSAGGTSNQQYF; CDR3nt: TGTGCCAGCAGCGCGGGGGGGACCAGCAATCAGCAGTACTTC; v_gene: TRBV9; abundance: NA; len: 14; d_gene: TRBD2; j_gene: TRBJ2-7
CDR3aa: CATRSSGSQNEQYF; CDR3nt: TGTGCCACCCGTTCTAGCGGGAGTCAGAACGAGCAGTACTTC; v_gene: TRBV6-2/TRBV6-3; abundance: NA; len: 14; d_gene: TRBD2; j_gene: TRBJ2-7
CDR3aa: CAWSDGLVGSKTQYF; CDR3nt: TGTGCCTGGAGTGACGGACTAGTCGGGTCAAAGACCCAGTACTTC; v_gene: TRBV30; abundance: NA; len: 15; d_gene: TRBD2; j_gene: TRBJ2-5